These 3 T cell receptor beta chains came from one sample sequenced in a study of STAT5B mutations in CD4+ large granular lymphocyte leukemia. This table comes from immunoSEQ multiplex PCR, and its TCRdb copy is limited to in-frame clones, with some not included. The table lists more than 35,000 clones, 75% to 85% of them singletons, with 1% to 1.5% in the top ten. The material sequenced was CD4+ T cells from blood buffy coats. The receptors derive from a human donor in good health.

This clone occurred a few times. The chain couples TRBV19 to TRBJ2-6; possibly TRBD1 for D (5 bases). V lost 2 bases and J 1 base, leaving 12 bases between the germline ends. Germline assignment: CDR1 LNHDA and CDR2 SQIVND (reference sequence). The CDR3 is 17 residues long. CDR3 DNA sequence: TGTGCCAGTAGTATACCCCTAAGGGGATCTGGGGCCAACGTCCTGACTTTC. Its translation is CASSIPLRGSGANVLTF.

CDR3 sequence (DNA): TGTGCCATCAGTGTTCAGGGGGCGTGGGAGACCCAGTACTTC. Translated, it gives CAISVQGAWETQYF. The chain combines TRBV10-3 with TRBJ2-5; 8 bases map to TRBD1. Trimming cost V 4 bases and J 5 bases; bases outside gene matches: 6. The CDR3 covers 14 residues. Germline V gene sequence: CDR1 ENHRY, CDR2 SYGVKD.

The rearrangement joins TRBV13 to TRBJ1-1; D ambiguous. The CDR3 is 17 amino acids. V was trimmed by 5 bases and J by 1 base, leaving 20 bases between them. Germline V gene lookup returns CDR1 PRHDT and CDR2 FYEKMQ (reference sequence). The CDR3 region is CASSERGFGSQNTEAFF. The CDR3 nucleotides are TGTGCCAGCAGCGAGCGAGGGTTTGGCAGCCAGAACACTGAAGCTTTCTTT.